This record concerns one T cell receptor beta chain sequence. The CDR3 sequence is 16 residues long. Germline CDR1 SNHLY, CDR2 FYNNEI. J gave up 6 bases and V 6 bases, and 7 bases lay outside the gene matches. These data come from a study of blood T cell repertoires in COVID-19. Turning to the study itself: Samples of COVID-19 (acute and convalescent) were obtained from the United States, Italy and Spain. The analysed material was cDNA or gDNA that came from T cells, B-cell-depleted T cells, or PBMCs.

Sequencing used immunoSEQ multiplex PCR; TCRdb keeps in-frame clones, though not all of them. Of about 320,000 clones in the sample, roughly 85% are singletons; the top ten hold under 2%. Individuals aged about 18 to 89 years were recruited from approximately 22 US areas. Exposed study participants had met a COVID-19 case within 2 weeks before entry. Input material: PBMCs or T cells enriched from blood (not recorded which). The sequence came from a woman aged 25 to 45 who had been exposed to COVID-19. The V gene is TRBV2, the J gene TRBJ2-1, with 14 bases aligning to TRBD2. CDR3 sequence: CASSQEGLAGANEQFF. The CDR3 coding sequence is TGTGCCAGCAGCCAAGAGGGACTAGCGGGAGCCAATGAGCAGTTCTTC.